The source of this TCR beta chain is a study of spatial heterogeneity in lung cancer. For the study at large: More beta-chain than alpha-chain sequences were consistently detected.

Documented time point: sample taken at primary tumor resection. This clonotype was detected ten times or more. What it binds is not known. The CDR3 length is 16 residues. Trimming left V 4 bases short and J 0 bases short, with 10 bases between. Per germline, CDR1 LGHNA and CDR2 YSLEER. TCRdb re-called the 5' RACE reads with MiXCR, one entry per CDR3 protein. The sample yields under 5,000 distinct CDR3 sequences, more than 8% seen once. Points from the study as a whole: Counts of expanded intratumoral alpha and beta TCRs tracked tumor mutation counts.

The sequence derives from a male donor with early-stage non-small cell lung cancer. The V call is TRBV4-3, the J call TRBJ2-6; D is ambiguous. The sample here was lung tumor tissue, taken at surgery. The CDR3 here is CASSPRTSSGANVLTF. CDR3 nucleotide sequence: TGCGCCAGCAGCCCTAGAACAAGCTCTGGGGCCAACGTCCTGACTTTC.